A selection of T cell receptor beta chains follows, all from one sample in a study of shared clonotypes between healthy human individuals. Produced via immunoSEQ multiplex PCR; TCRdb's table is partial and in-frame only. Here the sample spans hundreds of thousands of clones, about 85% being singletons. Sequences were obtained from PBMCs. The source is a woman aged 40 to 50 in good health. Some clones in this sample may be carry-over from other donors' samples. Each CDR3 is given with its conserved first and last residue. Each record gives: D gene, J gene, clone size, V gene, CDR3 DNA, CDR3 protein. The D gene is left open where the match is weak. Expanded clones are given a class, and other clones once, few, many or no size at all.

NA	TRBJ2-3	NA	TRBV5-6	TGTGCCAGCAGCTTAGAGGCAGGGGTAGAGTATTTT	CASSLEAGVEYF
NA	TRBJ1-2	NA	TRBV19	TGTGCCAGTAGTATAGATGACAGACCCGACTATGGCTACACCTTC	CASSIDDRPDYGYTF
NA	TRBJ1-2	NA	TRBV6-1	TGTGCCAGCAGTCTCAACTATGGCTACACCTTC	CASSLNYGYTF
NA	TRBJ2-7	NA	TRBV18	TGTGCCAGCTCACCCATCGACGGGAGTAACCACGAGCAGTACTTC	CASSPIDGSNHEQYF
NA	TRBJ2-5	NA	TRBV11-1	TGTGCCAGCAGCTTAGCGCCCCAGGCCCAAGAGACCCAGTACTTC	CASSLAPQAQETQYF
NA	TRBJ2-7	NA	TRBV18	TGTGCCAGCTCACCACGCCCGGGGGCCTACGAGCAGTACTTC	CASSPRPGAYEQYF
NA	TRBJ1-2	NA	TRBV19	TGTGCCAGTAGTATTTTGGTTGGTGCGGGCCAGGGGGGCTACACCTTC	CASSILVGAGQGGYTF
NA	TRBJ2-5	NA	TRBV14	TGTGCCAGCAGCCAATCCTTGACCCAGTACTTC	CASSQSLTQYF
TRBD1	TRBJ1-1	NA	TRBV4-2	TGTGCCAGCAGCCAAGACAGGGGGGCCGACATGAACACTGAAGCTTTCTTT	CASSQDRGADMNTEAFF
TRBD2	TRBJ2-1	once	TRBV2	TGTGCCAGCAGACAGACTAGCGGGAGTACAGATGAGCAGTTCTTC	CASRQTSGSTDEQFF
TRBD2	TRBJ2-5	once	TRBV9	TGTGCCAGCAGCGTAGTGGGACTAGCGGAAGAGACCCAGTACTTC	CASSVVGLAEETQYF
TRBD2	TRBJ2-1	NA	TRBV28	TGTGCCAGCAGGGTAGCGGGAGTCTACAATGAGCAGTTCTTC	CASRVAGVYNEQFF
TRBD2	TRBJ2-7	NA	TRBV7-2	TGTGCCAGCAGCTTAGGCGGGAGCGTCTCCCCCTACGAGCAGTACTTC	CASSLGGSVSPYEQYF
TRBD1	TRBJ1-2	once	TRBV29-1	TGCAGCGTTGAAGATCTGGGACAGTATGGCTACACCTTC	CSVEDLGQYGYTF
TRBD1	TRBJ2-7	NA	TRBV2	TGTGCCAGCAGTCAAACAGGGGGGATCTCCTACGAGCAGTACTTC	CASSQTGGISYEQYF
NA	TRBJ1-5	NA	TRBV2	TGTGCCAGCACAACCGAACGTGGGGCGAATAGCAATCAGCCCCAGCATTTT	CASTTERGANSNQPQHF
NA	TRBJ2-7	NA	TRBV5-5	TGTGCCAGCAGTTGGGACGGCTACGAGCAGTACTTC	CASSWDGYEQYF
TRBD2	TRBJ2-1	NA	TRBV7-2	TGTGCCAGCAGCTTAGCGCACAATAGCGGGAGGATCTACAATGAGCAGTTCTTC	CASSLAHNSGRIYNEQFF
NA	TRBJ1-1	NA	TRBV9	TGTGCCAGCAGCGTAGGAGGCCGGGACACTGAAGCTTTCTTT	CASSVGGRDTEAFF
NA	TRBJ2-3	NA	TRBV28	TGTGCCAGCAGTTTATTAAGTGGGCTAGCGCAGTATTTT	CASSLLSGLAQYF
TRBD2	TRBJ2-3	NA	TRBV6-6	TGTGCCAGCCGGCGGGAGTGGGGAGATACGCAGTATTTT	CASRREWGDTQYF
NA	TRBJ2-1	NA	TRBV28	TGTGCCAGCAGTCTCGGGGCAGGCCCGAGCTCCTACAATGAGCAGTTCTTC	CASSLGAGPSSYNEQFF
NA	TRBJ2-7	NA	TRBV11-2	TGTGCCAGCAGCCTCAAGACAGGTACCTACGGGCAGTACTTC	CASSLKTGTYGQYF
NA	TRBJ2-7	NA	TRBV28	TGTGCCAGCAGTTGGTACAGTTCCACCTACGAGCAGTACTTC	CASSWYSSTYEQYF
NA	TRBJ1-2	NA	TRBV28	TGTGCCAGCAGACCTGGCTACAGCTATGGCTACACCTTC	CASRPGYSYGYTF
NA	TRBJ1-6	many	TRBV30	TGTGCCTGGAGTAGGGGCGGGACCGAGAATTCACCCCTCCACTTT	CAWSRGGTENSPLHF
NA	TRBJ1-1	few	TRBV28	TGTGCCAGCACCACGGGACCCACCACTGAAGCTTTCTTT	CASTTGPTTEAFF
TRBD1	TRBJ2-1	NA	TRBV11-2	TGTGCCAGCAGCATTGGACAGGGGTGGTACAATGAGCAGTTCTTC	CASSIGQGWYNEQFF
NA	TRBJ2-2	NA	TRBV7-2	TGTGCCAGCAGCCCCCGCTGGGGGGGCCAGGGCGGGGAGCTGTTTTTT	CASSPRWGGQGGELFF